These 32 T cell receptor beta chains were sequenced from one sample in a study of radiotherapy plus CTLA-4 blockade in lung cancer. TCRdb's copy holds only in-frame clones and misses some; the assay was immunoSEQ multiplex PCR. The table lists 100,000 to 150,000 clones, approximately 90% of them singletons. The sample in question was peripheral blood, obtained from a patient treated with radiotherapy plus ipilimumab. The source is a human donor with non-small cell lung cancer that progressed on radiotherapy plus ipilimumab.

The J gene is TRBJ2-1, the V gene TRBV5-1; the match to TRBD2 covers 7 bases. The CDR3 loop spans 16 amino acids. From germline, CDR1 is SGHRS and CDR2 YFSETQ. The junction had 5 bases not matched to a gene; V was cut back by 0 bases and J by 2 bases. This chain's CDR3 is CASSLGGRLPYNEQFF. DNA of the CDR3: TGCGCCAGCAGCTTGGGCGGGAGACTCCCCTACAATGAGCAGTTCTTC. Filled out from reference TRBV5-1 and TRBJ2-1, the complete variable domain reads KAGVTQTPRYLIKTRGQQVTLSCSPISGHRSVSWYQQTPGQGLQFLFEYFSETQRNKGNFPGRFSGRQFSNSRSEMNVSTLELGDSALYLCASSLGGRLPYNEQFFGPGTRLTVL.

The chain combines TRBV2 with TRBJ2-1, with D perhaps matching TRBD2 (6 bases). The V gene's germline CDR1 is SNHLY and CDR2 FYNNEI. Trimming removed 6 bases from V and 11 bases from J, with 14 bases in between. The CDR3 totals 12 residues. DNA of the CDR3: TGTGCCAGCAGATGGTTAGCGGAAAAGCAGTTCTTC. It is translated as CASRWLAEKQFF.

This chain uses TRBV19 with TRBJ2-7, with 8 bases aligning to TRBD2. The CDR3 sequence is 15 residues long. CDR1 is LNHDA and CDR2 is SQIVND in the germline V gene (reference sequence). Trimming cost V 6 bases and J 4 bases; bases outside gene matches: 11. The CDR3 DNA reads TGTGCCAGTAGGGCCCGAGGTAGCGGGAAGTACGAGCAGTACTTC. Translating it yields CASRARGSGKYEQYF.

V is TRBV19 and J is TRBJ1-2, with 7 bases matching TRBD1. The ends lost 0 bases at V and 4 bases at J; junction bases unmatched: 5. Germline lookup yields CDR1 LNHDA and CDR2 SQIVND (reference sequence). The CDR3 has 15 residues. The CDR3 reads CASSIDPAGGYGYTF. The DNA for the CDR3 is TGTGCCAGTAGTATAGATCCCGCAGGGGGCTATGGCTACACCTTC.

V is TRBV11-1 and J is TRBJ2-7; 13 bases are shared with TRBD2. The CDR3 is made up of 15 amino acids. The ends lost 5 bases at V and 4 bases at J; junction bases unmatched: 5. Germline V gene sequence: CDR1 SGHAT, CDR2 FQDESV (reference sequence). The CDR3 loop reads CASSLTSGRTYEQYF. CDR3 bases: TGTGCCAGCAGCCTGACTAGCGGGAGGACTTACGAGCAGTACTTC.

This chain joins TRBV6-5 and TRBJ1-4; 7 bases are shared with TRBD1. Germline trimming cut 4 bases from V and 5 bases from J; bases unmatched to any gene: 1. The CDR3 runs to 13 residues. Per the germline V gene, CDR1 is MNHEY and CDR2 is SVGAGI. The CDR3 loop is CASSSRGNEKLFF. The CDR3 DNA reads TGTGCCAGCAGTTCCAGGGGGAATGAAAAACTGTTTTTT.

This clone was detected a few times. The V call is TRBV27, the J call TRBJ1-1; tentative D call: TRBD1 (5 bases). The CDR3 contains 14 residues. The germline V gene has CDR1 MNHEY and CDR2 SMNVEV (reference sequence). Trimming took 2 bases from V and 7 from J, leaving 14 bases between them. CDR3 bases: TGTGCCAGCAGTTTAGGGGGTCCCGGGGGTGAAGCTTTCTTT. It specifies CASSLGGPGGEAFF.

This chain uses TRBV5-6 with TRBJ2-3, with 8 bases fitting TRBD1. This CDR3 is 16 amino acids long. Per germline, CDR1 SGHDT and CDR2 YYEEEE. After removal of 1 base from V and 3 bases from J, the junction contained 7 bases not matched to a gene. As DNA, the CDR3 is TGTGCCAGCAGCTTGAGCCTAAACAGGGGGACAGATACGCAGTATTTT. Amino acids: CASSLSLNRGTDTQYF.

The chain joins TRBV6-1 to TRBJ1-1; D is undetermined. From germline, CDR1 is MNHNS and CDR2 SASEGT. Trimming took off 6 bases at V and 5 bases at J, with 16 bases between the two ends. The CDR3 contains 14 residues. This CDR3 reads CASRGRERSTEAFF. In DNA, the CDR3 is TGTGCCAGCAGGGGGAGGGAGAGGAGTACTGAAGCTTTCTTT.

The table lists this clone with a count of one. V is TRBV19 and J is TRBJ2-5; 9 nucleotides line up with TRBD1. This CDR3 contains 16 residues. The trim removed 4 bases at V and 3 bases at J, leaving 9 bases unmatched. CDR1 is LNHDA and CDR2 is SQIVND in the germline V gene (reference sequence). The CDR3 loop is CASSNPQGAPKETQYF. CDR3 in DNA: TGTGCCAGTAGTAATCCACAGGGGGCTCCCAAAGAGACCCAGTACTTC.

The rearrangement uses TRBV27 and TRBJ1-6, with D perhaps TRBD1 (5 bases). The CDR3 runs 14 residues. V was cut by 6 bases and J by 7 bases, with 13 bases left in between. The V gene's germline CDR1 is MNHEY and CDR2 SMNVEV (reference sequence). The CDR3: CASRFGTVNSPLHF. The DNA for the CDR3 is TGTGCCAGCAGATTCGGGACCGTAAATTCACCCCTCCACTTT.

This clone appeared a single time. V is TRBV9 and J is TRBJ2-1; a possible D gene is TRBD1 (6 bases). This CDR3 comprises 16 residues. V dropped 3 bases and J dropped 6 bases, with 19 bases sitting between them. Germline V gene sequence: CDR1 SGDLS, CDR2 YYNGEE. The CDR3 coding sequence is TGTGCCAGCAGCGCCCCAGGGGAAATACTAAGCAATGAGCAGTTCTTC. It yields the protein CASSAPGEILSNEQFF. The full variable domain, in which reference TRBV9 and TRBJ2-1 provide the parts outside the CDR3, is DSGVTQTPKHLITATGQRVTLRCSPRSGDLSVYWYQQSLDQGLQFLIQYYNGEERAKGNILERFSAQQFPDLHSELNLSSLELGDSALYFCASSAPGEILSNEQFFGPGTRLTVL.

The rearrangement joins TRBV11-3 to TRBJ2-1, with TRBD2 identical over 8 bases. The germline V gene has CDR1 SGHNT and CDR2 YENEEA. CDR3 length: 16 residues. The trim removed 1 base at V and 4 bases at J, leaving 6 bases unmatched. CDR3 protein: CASSLGGLAGYNEQFF. The CDR3 DNA sequence: TGTGCCAGCAGCTTAGGTGGGCTAGCGGGTTACAATGAGCAGTTCTTC.

V gene TRBV19 combines with J gene TRBJ2-7; 9 bases agree with TRBD1. With 6 bases clipped from V and 4 bases from J, the junction kept 4 bases outside the gene matches. Germline V gene sequence: CDR1 LNHDA, CDR2 SQIVND (reference sequence). CDR3 length: 13 amino acids. CDR3 DNA sequence: TGTGCCAGTAGCGTGACAGGGGGGTACGAGCAGTACTTC. As protein: CASSVTGGYEQYF.

This chain links TRBV6-6 with TRBJ1-2; D is unclear. Trimming stripped 0 bases from V and 2 bases from J, with 7 bases between. From germline, CDR1 is MNHNY and CDR2 SVGAGI (reference sequence). This CDR3 is built from 14 residues. The CDR3 is CASSYSESNYGYTF. CDR3 DNA sequence: TGTGCCAGCAGTTACTCGGAATCGAACTATGGCTACACCTTC.

The J gene is TRBJ1-2, the V gene TRBV20-1, with D uncertain. Germline CDR1 is DFQATT and CDR2 is SNEGSKA (reference sequence). V was shortened by 6 bases and J by 4 bases, with 9 bases between the two germline ends. The CDR3 spans 11 residues. The CDR3 DNA sequence: TGCAGTGCAACTATTCGCTATGGCTACACCTTC. Translating gives CSATIRYGYTF.

The chain uses TRBV18 and TRBJ2-2, with unresolved D. V lost 3 bases, J lost 5 bases, and 10 bases lay in between. Germline lookup yields CDR1 KGHSH and CDR2 LQKENI. The CDR3 loop spans 14 amino acids. The CDR3 sequence is CASSPARSTGELFF. The CDR3 DNA reads as TGTGCCAGCTCACCCGCCCGGAGTACCGGGGAGCTGTTTTTT.

The genes are TRBV6-5 and TRBJ1-1, with TRBD1 matching over 8 bases. V dropped 7 bases and J dropped 4; count of bases not matched to a gene: 8. In germline, CDR1 is MNHEY, CDR2 SVGAGI. The CDR3 covers 14 residues. The CDR3 DNA follows: TGTGCCAGCAAAAAGGGGGACAGGTTCACTGAAGCTTTCTTT. Residues: CASKKGDRFTEAFF.

V usage is TRBV6-5 and J usage is TRBJ1-2, with 8 bases lining up with TRBD1. This CDR3 is 15 amino acids long. The ends lost 6 bases at V and 4 bases at J; junction bases unmatched: 10. CDR1 is MNHEY and CDR2 is SVGAGI in the germline V gene. CDR3 in DNA: TGTGCCAGCAGGATTGACAGGGGCCCCCTCTATGGCTACACCTTC. Protein: CASRIDRGPLYGYTF.

The chain links TRBV9 to TRBJ2-3; the D call may be TRBD1 or TRBD2 (5 bases each). Germline V gene sequence: CDR1 SGDLS, CDR2 YYNGEE. This CDR3 comprises 13 residues. With 4 bases removed from V and 5 bases from J, the gap between germline ends came to 11 bases. CDR3 region: CASSLGVVDTQYF. As DNA, the CDR3 is TGTGCCAGCAGCTTGGGGGTCGTAGATACGCAGTATTTT.

The chain joins TRBV6-1 to TRBJ2-1; D might be TRBD2 (5 bases). Germline V gene lookup returns CDR1 MNHNS and CDR2 SASEGT. The ends were cut back, 8 bases at V and 2 bases at J, with 10 bases in the middle. The CDR3 has 13 amino acids. This chain's CDR3 is CASGERTYNEQFF. DNA of the CDR3: TGTGCCAGCGGGGAGCGAACCTACAATGAGCAGTTCTTC.

This rearrangement joins TRBV27 to TRBJ2-1; 9 bases agree with TRBD2. The germline V gene encodes CDR1 MNHEY and CDR2 SMNVEV (reference sequence). The CDR3 runs to 15 residues. V lost 10 bases and J lost 2; bases outside the gene matches: 9. In nucleotides, the CDR3 is TGTGCCACCGCGAAGACTAGCGGACCCTACAATGAGCAGTTCTTC. Translating gives CATAKTSGPYNEQFF.

As DNA, the CDR3 is TGTGCCAGCTCACCTAAGGTCCCCGGGGAGCTGTTTTTT. It encodes CASSPKVPGELFF. J is TRBJ2-2 and V is TRBV18; D uncertain. V was shortened by 3 bases and J by 6 bases, with 8 bases between the two germline ends. The CDR3 runs to 13 residues. Germline-derived CDR1 and CDR2 are KGHSH and LQKENI.

J is TRBJ2-1 and V is TRBV6-6; 11 bases line up with TRBD2. Trimming cost V 5 bases and J 0 bases; bases outside gene matches: 0. Per the germline V gene, CDR1 is MNHNY and CDR2 is SVGAGI (reference sequence). The CDR3 runs to 15 residues. The DNA of the CDR3 is TGTGCCAGCAGTACTAGCGGGAGCTCCTACAATGAGCAGTTCTTC. It is translated as CASSTSGSSYNEQFF.

The chain has TRBV5-1 and TRBJ2-5, with D perhaps TRBD1 (5 bases). This CDR3 spans 15 amino acids. Germline V CDR1 and CDR2: SGHRS, YFSETQ. With 4 bases removed from V and 1 base from J, the gap between germline ends came to 14 bases. CDR3 loop: CASSRFRQPQETQYF. The CDR3 DNA follows: TGCGCCAGCAGCCGTTTCCGACAGCCCCAAGAGACCCAGTACTTC.

This chain connects TRBV15 to TRBJ1-1, with 8 bases fitting TRBD1. This CDR3 contains 17 residues. The junction had 6 bases not matched to a gene; V was cut back by 0 bases and J by 0 bases. In germline, CDR1 is LNHNV, CDR2 YYDKDF (reference sequence). CDR3: CATSRDPGQDMNTEAFF. CDR3 in DNA: TGTGCCACCAGCAGAGATCCGGGACAGGACATGAACACTGAAGCTTTCTTT.

This clone was seen a handful of times. The chain combines TRBV5-1 with TRBJ2-7, with D perhaps being TRBD1 or TRBD2 (5 bases each). CDR3 length equals 17 residues. Trimming removed 3 bases at V and 0 bases at J, with 19 bases between. Germline V gives CDR1 SGHRS, CDR2 YFSETQ. CDR3 sequence: CASSSLWDGILSYEQYF. The CDR3 nucleotides are TGCGCCAGCAGCTCCTTATGGGACGGTATACTCTCCTACGAGCAGTACTTC.

The chain recombines TRBV11-3 with TRBJ1-2; the match to TRBD1 covers 7 bases. Germline-derived CDR1 and CDR2 are SGHNT and YENEEA. Trimming removed 3 bases from V and 3 bases from J; junction bases left unmatched: 7. This CDR3 is 15 amino acids long. In nucleotides, the CDR3 is TGTGCCAGCAGCTTCCATTCCGGGACAGACTATGGCTACACCTTC. Protein product: CASSFHSGTDYGYTF.

The chain links TRBV4-2 to TRBJ2-3; D gene uncertain. The CDR3 spans 13 residues. V was cut by 0 bases and J by 9 bases, with 10 bases left in between. Germline loops: CDR1 LGHNA, CDR2 YNFKEQ. DNA for the CDR3: TGTGCCAGCAGCCAAGATAGGTCCCGCACGCAGTATTTT. This encodes CASSQDRSRTQYF.

This chain connects TRBV5-1 to TRBJ2-5; 8 nucleotides align to TRBD1. The germline CDR1 and CDR2 sequences are SGHRS and YFSETQ. The CDR3 loop spans 13 amino acids. Germline trimming cut 5 bases from V and 4 bases from J; bases unmatched to any gene: 4. The CDR3 loop is CASRGTGGETQYF. DNA for the CDR3: TGCGCCAGCAGAGGGACAGGAGGAGAGACCCAGTACTTC.

The V and J genes are TRBV19 and TRBJ2-1; 9 bases agree with TRBD2. With V trimmed by 3 bases and J by 9 bases, 6 bases remained unmatched. Per the germline V gene, CDR1 is LNHDA and CDR2 is SQIVND (reference sequence). The CDR3 spans 14 residues. The CDR3 DNA reads TGTGCCAGTAGTATTAACCCTAGCGGGGCTGAGCAGTTCTTC. It translates to CASSINPSGAEQFF.

Only a few counts were recorded for this clone. The chain employs TRBV6-6 and TRBJ2-5, with 11 bases that match TRBD1. The CDR3 runs 14 residues. Germline lookup yields CDR1 MNHNY and CDR2 SVGAGI (reference sequence). After removal of 5 bases from V and 5 bases from J, the junction contained 4 bases not matched to a gene. CDR3 in amino acids: CASSGTGGEETQYF. DNA for the CDR3: TGTGCCAGCAGTGGGACAGGGGGAGAGGAGACCCAGTACTTC.